What follows are 23 T cell receptor beta chains derived from one specimen sequenced in a study of technical replicates of blood from several donors. Only in-frame clones appear in the TCRdb table, and some are missing; sequencing was by immunoSEQ multiplex PCR. The table records tens of thousands of clones, 92% of them present only once. The sample was T cells isolated from PBMCs. The receptor source for this set is a human donor in good health.

This chain joins TRBV9 and TRBJ2-5; TRBD2 matches at 14 bases. The CDR3 has 16 residues. Germline V gene data show CDR1 as SGDLS and CDR2 as YYNGEE. After removal of 4 bases from V and 5 bases from J, the junction contained 7 bases not matched to a gene. CDR3 coding DNA: TGTGCCAGCAGCTCGCAGGGACTAGCGGGAGTGGAGACCCAGTACTTC. It codes for CASSSQGLAGVETQYF. Combining the CDR3 with reference TRBV9 and TRBJ2-5 gives the whole variable domain DSGVTQTPKHLITATGQRVTLRCSPRSGDLSVYWYQQSLDQGLQFLIQYYNGEERAKGNILERFSAQQFPDLHSELNLSSLELGDSALYFCASSSQGLAGVETQYFGPGTRLLVL.

The rearrangement joins TRBV5-4 to TRBJ2-3; D is possibly TRBD2 (5 bases). CDR3 length: 14 residues. CDR1 and CDR2 (germline): SGHNT, YYREEE (reference sequence). The V gene lost 3 bases and the J gene lost 6 bases, with 14 bases spanning the gap. CDR3 sequence reads: CASSSLTNPDTQYF. Written as DNA, the CDR3 is TGTGCCAGCAGCTCCTTGACTAACCCCGATACGCAGTATTTT.

The rearrangement links TRBV11-3 to TRBJ1-3; D not certain. V was pared by 0 bases and J by 0 bases, with 9 bases between. Germline V gene lookup returns CDR1 SGHNT and CDR2 YENEEA. The CDR3 totals 16 residues. CDR3 region: CASSLDIVSSGNTIYF. CDR3 DNA: TGTGCCAGCAGCTTAGATATAGTCTCCTCTGGAAACACCATATATTTT. The full variable domain, in which reference TRBV11-3 and TRBJ1-3 provide the parts outside the CDR3, is EAGVVQSPRYKIIEKKQPVAFWCNPISGHNTLYWYLQNLGQGPELLIRYENEEAVDDSQLPKDRFSAERLKGVDSTLKIQPAELGDSAVYLCASSLDIVSSGNTIYFGEGSWLTVV.

The J gene is TRBJ1-5, the V gene TRBV18, with 9 bases fitting TRBD1. There are 14 residues in the CDR3. Germline lookup yields CDR1 KGHSH and CDR2 LQKENI. J lost 5 bases, V lost 6 bases, and 5 bases had no gene match. In DNA, the CDR3 is TGTGCCAGCTCCTGGACAGGGGAAGATCAGCCCCAGCATTTT. This encodes CASSWTGEDQPQHF.

This clone was seen only once. The gene calls are TRBV4-3 and TRBJ2-7; D not resolved. This CDR3 contains 16 residues. Trimming cost V 0 bases and J 0 bases, with 12 bases left between them. Germline-derived CDR1 and CDR2 are LGHNA and YSLEER. The CDR3 is CASSQDLLTSSYEQYF. The CDR3 bases are TGCGCCAGCAGCCAAGATCTTCTCACGAGCTCCTACGAGCAGTACTTC.

This sequence joins TRBV11-2 and TRBJ1-1, with a tentative D call TRBD1 (6 bases). Looked up from germline, CDR1 is SGHAT and CDR2 is FQNNGV. This CDR3 region has 16 residues. Trimming cost V 1 base and J 4 bases, with 16 bases left between them. CDR3 region: CASSLAHREFSTEAFF. CDR3 coding DNA: TGTGCCAGCAGCTTAGCACACAGGGAGTTTAGCACTGAAGCTTTCTTT.

This chain uses TRBV5-4 with TRBJ2-7; the D gene is possibly TRBD2 (6 bases). Germline V lookup: CDR1 SGHNT, CDR2 YYREEE (reference sequence). With 0 bases removed from V and 4 bases from J, the gap between germline ends came to 17 bases. CDR3 length: 16 residues. For the CDR3, the DNA is TGTGCCAGCAGCTTGGGTCAGGGAATGGGGACTTACGAGCAGTACTTC. It translates to CASSLGQGMGTYEQYF.

The chain employs TRBV27 and TRBJ1-2; 9 nucleotides match TRBD1. CDR1 MNHEY and CDR2 SMNVEV come from the germline V gene (reference sequence). This CDR3 has 13 residues. The junction had 8 bases not matched to a gene; V was cut back by 8 bases and J by 7 bases. For the CDR3, the DNA is TGTGCCAGCTTTCCGGGACAGGGCTCTGGCTACACCTTC. Protein sequence: CASFPGQGSGYTF.

The chain has TRBV7-9 and TRBJ2-2; 7 positions match TRBD1. This CDR3 contains 15 residues. Germline values: CDR1 SEHNR, CDR2 FQNEAQ (reference sequence). The V gene end was trimmed by 1 base and the J gene end by 5 bases; junction bases not matched to a gene: 4. The DNA of the CDR3 is TGTGCCAGCAGCTTAGGGACACAGGGGACCGGGGAGCTGTTTTTT. Translated, it gives CASSLGTQGTGELFF.

This rearrangement joins TRBV5-1 to TRBJ1-2, with D possibly being TRBD1 (5 bases). Deletions cut 0 bases from V and 4 bases from J, with 16 bases between. This CDR3 spans 16 amino acids. CDR1 is SGHRS and CDR2 is YFSETQ in the germline V gene. The CDR3 loop reads CASSLAIGQGSYGYTF. The DNA for the CDR3 is TGCGCCAGCAGCTTGGCGATAGGGCAGGGAAGCTATGGCTACACCTTC.

The rearrangement links TRBV5-1 to TRBJ2-7; maybe TRBD2 (6 bases). V lost 3 bases, J lost 0 bases, and 19 bases lay in between. Germline V CDR1 and CDR2: SGHRS, YFSETQ. There are 17 residues in the CDR3. The CDR3 nucleotides read TGCGCCAGCAGCTCCCACGTAGGTAGCGGAAGCTCCTACGAGCAGTACTTC. Translated: CASSSHVGSGSSYEQYF.

CDR3 in amino acids: CASSYSGTGGYGYTF. The CDR3 region has the DNA TGTGCCAGCAGTTACTCGGGGACAGGGGGCTATGGCTACACCTTC. The V and J genes are TRBV6-5 and TRBJ1-2; 11 bases fit TRBD1. This CDR3 spans 15 amino acids. Germline CDR1 reads MNHEY; CDR2 reads SVGAGI. Trimming took 0 bases from V and 4 from J; bases not matched to a gene: 1.

The gene calls are TRBV19 and TRBJ2-7; 8 bases line up with TRBD2. Germline V lookup: CDR1 LNHDA, CDR2 SQIVND (reference sequence). CDR3 length: 15 amino acids. V gave up 5 bases and J gave up 2 bases; unmatched junction bases: 8. The CDR3 loop is CASSQFGTRTYEQYF. In DNA, the CDR3 is TGTGCCAGTAGTCAATTTGGGACTAGAACCTACGAGCAGTACTTC.

The chain carries TRBV10-3 and TRBJ2-7; D is unclear. CDR3 length: 14 amino acids. V shed 0 bases and J shed 5 bases, with 11 bases lying between them. Germline V lookup: CDR1 ENHRY, CDR2 SYGVKD. The CDR3 reads CAISESLSVNEQYF. The CDR3 coding sequence is TGTGCCATCAGTGAGTCGCTGAGTGTAAACGAGCAGTACTTC.

In DNA, the CDR3 is TGTGCCAGCTCTCGAGAATATGGCTACACCTTC. Translation gives CASSREYGYTF. The rearrangement uses TRBV18 and TRBJ1-2; D not resolved. Trimming shortened V by 6 bases and J by 5 bases, and 7 bases separated the two germline ends. The CDR3 covers 11 residues. Germline assignment: CDR1 KGHSH and CDR2 LQKENI. Supplemented by reference TRBV18 and TRBJ1-2, the full variable domain reads NAGVMQNPRHLVRRRGQEARLRCSPMKGHSHVYWYRQLPEEGLKFMVYLQKENIIDESGMPKERFSAEFPKEGPSILRIQQVVRGDSAAYFCASSREYGYTFGSGTRLTVV.

The V call is TRBV4-2, the J call TRBJ2-7, with 11 nucleotides matching TRBD2. The CDR3 extends over 16 amino acids. The V segment lost 0 bases and the J segment 6 bases; nucleotides outside the gene matches: 7. In germline, CDR1 is LGHNA, CDR2 YNFKEQ. CDR3 protein: CASSQDRVAGGSEQYF. CDR3 nucleotide sequence: TGTGCCAGCAGCCAAGATCGGGTAGCGGGAGGGTCCGAGCAGTACTTC.

This chain joins TRBV10-3 and TRBJ2-7; 7 nucleotides line up with TRBD1. Unmatched junction bases numbered 11, after V lost 7 bases and J lost 5 bases. In germline, CDR1 is ENHRY, CDR2 SYGVKD. The CDR3 has 14 residues. In DNA, the CDR3 is TGTGCCATCACCACACAGGGGTTATTGGACGAGCAGTACTTC. It translates to CAITTQGLLDEQYF.

The V and J genes are TRBV7-8 and TRBJ1-4, with TRBD1 as a possible D gene (6 bases). The germline CDR1 and CDR2 sequences are SGHVS and FQNEAQ. CDR3 length equals 15 residues. V was pared by 4 bases and J by 2 bases, with 11 bases between. The CDR3 DNA reads TGTGCCAGCAGCTACCTCCAGGGGACTAATGAAAAACTGTTTTTT. It specifies CASSYLQGTNEKLFF.

The chain carries TRBV14 and TRBJ2-7, with a possible D match to TRBD1 (6 bases). This CDR3 contains 14 residues. CDR1 and CDR2 from the germline V gene are SGHDN and FVKESK. Trimming left V 4 bases short and J 1 base short, with 11 bases between. For the CDR3, the DNA is TGTGCCAGCAGCCCCCGGGACACTTCCTACGAGCAGTACTTC. It yields the protein CASSPRDTSYEQYF.

V is TRBV5-4 and J is TRBJ2-3; D remains ambiguous. The CDR3 totals 16 residues. Per germline, CDR1 SGHNT and CDR2 YYREEE (reference sequence). The germline V and J ends were trimmed by 4 bases and 5 bases, with 20 bases remaining between them. Written as DNA, the CDR3 is TGTGCCAGCAGCCCCAAGTTGAAGCCCCCGGGAGATACGCAGTATTTT. Translating gives CASSPKLKPPGDTQYF.

Here the CDR3 DNA reads TGCGCCAGCAGCCGAGAGTTTAACACCGGGGAGCTGTTTTTT. Its translation is CASSREFNTGELFF. This rearrangement joins TRBV5-1 to TRBJ2-2, with no clear D. The ends were cut back, 4 bases at V and 2 bases at J, with 9 bases in the middle. This CDR3 is 14 amino acids long. The germline V gene has CDR1 SGHRS and CDR2 YFSETQ.

The chain carries TRBV11-3 and TRBJ2-1; D is perhaps TRBD2 (6 bases). This CDR3 region has 14 residues. The germline V gene encodes CDR1 SGHNT and CDR2 YENEEA. With 5 bases removed from V and 5 bases from J, the gap between germline ends came to 13 bases. CDR3: CASSPGLMNNEQFF. The CDR3 DNA follows: TGTGCCAGCAGCCCAGGACTAATGAACAATGAGCAGTTCTTC. The full variable domain, with the rest looked up from reference TRBV11-3 and TRBJ2-1, is EAGVVQSPRYKIIEKKQPVAFWCNPISGHNTLYWYLQNLGQGPELLIRYENEEAVDDSQLPKDRFSAERLKGVDSTLKIQPAELGDSAVYLCASSPGLMNNEQFFGPGTRLTVL.

This rearrangement joins TRBV14 to TRBJ2-7; TRBD1 matches at 10 bases. CDR1 is SGHDN, CDR2 FVKESK, per germline. The CDR3 covers 15 residues. The ends lost 8 bases at V and 6 bases at J; junction bases unmatched: 13. CDR3 protein: CASSEVGQGPSEQYF. CDR3 coding DNA: TGTGCCAGCTCAGAGGTGGGACAGGGGCCTTCCGAGCAGTACTTC.